The sequence of this TCR beta chain was determined in a study of cytomegalovirus exposure and HLA in healthy donors. Remarks on this clone: Its antigen is currently unknown.

The study's findings and limits: When presence/absence was analysed, sequencing depth was taken to be roughly uniform across donors. The investigators catalogued 164 TCR beta chains as cytomegalovirus-associated.

60 Vbeta and 13 Jbeta primers were used in PCR. Sequenced by immunoSEQ multiplex PCR; TCRdb stores in-frame clones only, minus some. The sample contains about 110,000 clones, around 80% of which appear only once. The sequencing input was PBMCs. This receptor was identified in a young man in good health and CMV-seropositive.

CDR3 nucleotides: TGTGCCAGCAGCCCCCACGCACAGGGGAGTAGCTATGGCTACACCTTC. This encodes CASSPHAQGSSYGYTF. The genes are TRBV7-9 and TRBJ1-2, with 7 bases that match TRBD1. V lost 5 bases and J lost 4; bases outside the gene matches: 13. This CDR3 comprises 16 residues. Germline-derived CDR1 and CDR2 are SEHNR and FQNEAQ (reference sequence).